The source of this T cell receptor beta chain is a study of blood T cell repertoires in COVID-19. Study background: COVID-19 samples, acute and convalescent, were from the United States, Italy and Spain.

The V gene's germline CDR1 is KGHDR and CDR2 SFDVKD. CDR3 length: 15 residues. The V gene lost 9 bases and the J gene lost 0 bases, with 16 bases spanning the gap. Assay: immunoSEQ multiplex PCR; the TCRdb copy retains only in-frame clones and omits some. Among about 170,000 clones, 83% were seen once, and the ten largest hold roughly 2%. The TCR was taken from a woman of 80 years or more with acute or convalescent COVID-19. Sequenced input: peripheral blood. The chain combines TRBV24-1 with TRBJ1-1; D remains unclear. The CDR3 region is CATQRGREMNTEAFF. CDR3 nucleotide sequence: TGTGCCACCCAGAGAGGAAGGGAGATGAACACTGAAGCTTTCTTT.